This is a list of T cell receptor beta chains from one sample in a study of cytomegalovirus exposure and HLA in healthy donors. Measured with immunoSEQ multiplex PCR; TCRdb has only the in-frame clones, and not every one. The sample has more than 100,000 clones, about 74% seen once. Sequencing was performed on PBMCs. Receptors originate from a woman aged 40 to 55 in good health and CMV-seropositive. Both conserved end residues are part of each CDR3. A D gene is named only where the DNA matches it firmly. The size of a clone is reported for some rows only, either as once, few or many, or as a class for expanded clones.

v_call	cdr3_length	d_call	clone_size	j_call	cdr3_nt	cdr3_aa
TRBV5-1	14	TRBD1	once	TRBJ1-2	TGCGCCAGCAGCTTAACCGGGACAGACTATGGCTACACCTTC	CASSLTGTDYGYTF
TRBV27	17	TRBD2	NA	TRBJ2-3	TGTGCCAGCAGGGGAGGGACTAGCGGCGCCGGAGCAGATACGCAGTATTTT	CASRGGTSGAGADTQYF
TRBV5-8	15	TRBD1	NA	TRBJ2-7	TGTGCCAGCAGCTTGGGCCGGGGACAGGCCTACGAGCAGTACTTC	CASSLGRGQAYEQYF
TRBV7-2	15	TRBD1	NA	TRBJ1-2	TGTGCCAGCAGCTTACTCCCACAGGGGGTTTATGGCTACACCTTC	CASSLLPQGVYGYTF
TRBV29-1	15	NA	NA	TRBJ2-1	TGCAGCGTTGCCTACGCGGGCGGAGGGGTCGGGGAGCAGTTCTTC	CSVAYAGGGVGEQFF
TRBV4-3	16	NA	NA	TRBJ1-5	TGCGCCAGCAGCCAAGATAGTCCGGCGGCTAATCAGCCCCAGCATTTT	CASSQDSPAANQPQHF
TRBV5-1	14	NA	NA	TRBJ1-1	TGCGCCAGCAGCCCTTACTCGGTGAACACTGAAGCTTTCTTT	CASSPYSVNTEAFF
TRBV15	19	TRBD2	NA	TRBJ2-5	TGTGCCACCAGCAGACTACTAGCGGGGGGACTGGGGGGTAGGGAGACCCAGTACTTC	CATSRLLAGGLGGRETQYF
TRBV4-2	14	TRBD1	once	TRBJ2-7	TGTGCCAGCAGCTACGACAGGGGGCACGGCGAGCAGTACTTC	CASSYDRGHGEQYF
TRBV30	14	TRBD1	NA	TRBJ1-6	TGTGCCTGGAGTGGAGGACAGGATAATTCCCCCCTCCACTTT	CAWSGGQDNSPLHF
TRBV19	14	TRBD1	NA	TRBJ1-1	TGTGCCAGTAGATTGGACAGGGTGAACACTGAAGCTTTCTTT	CASRLDRVNTEAFF
TRBV9	15	NA	NA	TRBJ1-2	TGTGCCAGCAGCGTAGTACCCCAACAGAACTATGGCTACACCTTC	CASSVVPQQNYGYTF
TRBV4-1	13	TRBD2	NA	TRBJ2-7	TGCGCCAGCAGCCCGGAGGGAGGGGACGAGCAGTACTTC	CASSPEGGDEQYF
TRBV9	13	NA	NA	TRBJ2-4	TGTGCCAGCAGCGTGGGCAATGAAAACATTCAGTACTTC	CASSVGNENIQYF
TRBV5-1	14	TRBD1	once	TRBJ1-4	TGCGCCAGCAGCTTTGGACAGGGGCGGGAAAAACTGTTTTTT	CASSFGQGREKLFF
TRBV2	14	NA	NA	TRBJ1-1	TGTGCCAGCCGGAGCAGGGCGATGAACACTGAAGCTTTCTTT	CASRSRAMNTEAFF
TRBV5-4	14	TRBD1	NA	TRBJ1-2	TGTGCCAGCAGCTTGGACAGGGGGCTGATTGGCTACACCTTC	CASSLDRGLIGYTF
TRBV18	16	TRBD1	NA	TRBJ1-6	TGTGCCAGCTCACGACAGGGGGCGATTAATAATTCACCCCTCCACTTT	CASSRQGAINNSPLHF
TRBV15	13	NA	NA	TRBJ1-1	TGTGCCACCAGCAGAACCTCGACAGGAGAGGCTTTCTTT	CATSRTSTGEAFF
TRBV10-3	13	NA	NA	TRBJ2-5	TGTGCCATCAGTGAATGGGGAGCAGAGACCCAGTACTTC	CAISEWGAETQYF
TRBV6-5	11	NA	NA	TRBJ1-2	TGTGCCAGCAGTTACGGCATCGGCTACACCTTC	CASSYGIGYTF
TRBV5-4	15	NA	NA	TRBJ2-3	TGTGCCAGCAGTTCCCAACTAGCTCACACAGATACGCAGTATTTT	CASSSQLAHTDTQYF
TRBV7-2	15	TRBD1	NA	TRBJ2-7	TGTGCCAGCAGCCCCGGGACAGGGAGCTCCTACGAGCAGTACTTC	CASSPGTGSSYEQYF
TRBV2	15	TRBD2	NA	TRBJ2-5	TGTGCCAGCAGGGGACTAGCGGGCCCCCAAGAGACCCAGTACTTC	CASRGLAGPQETQYF
TRBV15	14	TRBD1	NA	TRBJ1-2	TGTGCCACCAGCAGAGGAAGCAGGGGGCAAGGCTACACCTTC	CATSRGSRGQGYTF
TRBV7-6	15	TRBD1	few	TRBJ1-4	TGTGCCAGCAGCTCAATACAGGGGGCGGGGGAAAAACTGTTTTTT	CASSSIQGAGEKLFF